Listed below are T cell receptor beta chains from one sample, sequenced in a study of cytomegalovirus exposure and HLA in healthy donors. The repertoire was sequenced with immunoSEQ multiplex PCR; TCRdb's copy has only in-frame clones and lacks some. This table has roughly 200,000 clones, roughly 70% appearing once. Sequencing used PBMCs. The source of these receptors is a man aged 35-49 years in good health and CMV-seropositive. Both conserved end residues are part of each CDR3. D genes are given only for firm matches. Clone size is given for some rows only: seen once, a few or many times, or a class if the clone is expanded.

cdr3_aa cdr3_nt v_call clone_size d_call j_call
CASSEGETGGEPQHF TGTGCCAGCAGTGAAGGGGAGACCGGGGGGGAGCCCCAGCATTTT TRBV25-1 - - TRBJ1-5
CASRDVDRGPSGYTF TGCGCCAGCAGGGACGTGGACAGGGGGCCTAGTGGCTACACCTTC TRBV5-1 - TRBD1 TRBJ1-2
CASNTGRGQPQHF TGTGCCAGTAATACAGGGCGAGGTCAGCCCCAGCATTTT TRBV19 - - TRBJ1-5
CASSETSGGGETQYF TGTGCCAGCAGTGAAACTAGCGGGGGTGGTGAGACCCAGTACTTC TRBV2 - TRBD2 TRBJ2-5
CATQGRQGIGSNQPQHF TGTGCCACCCAAGGGCGACAGGGAATAGGGAGCAATCAGCCCCAGCATTTT TRBV15 - TRBD1 TRBJ1-5
CASSERAGNYGYTF TGTGCCAGCAGTGAGAGGGCAGGAAACTATGGCTACACCTTC TRBV2 few - TRBJ1-2
CASRRDYGYTF TGTGCCAGTAGACGGGACTATGGCTACACCTTC TRBV19 - - TRBJ1-2
CASSRQGNTEAFF TGTGCCAGCAGTAGACAGGGGAACACTGAAGCTTTCTTT TRBV7-2 - TRBD1 TRBJ1-1
CASSLTPVAGGYNEQFF TGTGCCAGCAGCTTAACTCCAGTAGCGGGGGGGTACAATGAGCAGTTCTTC TRBV11-2 - TRBD2 TRBJ2-1
CASSLRGDYSYNEQFF TGTGCCAGCAGCTTAAGGGGGGACTACTCCTACAATGAGCAGTTCTTC TRBV11-2 - - TRBJ2-1
CASSGEPEPNNEQFF TGTGCCAGCAGTGGAGAACCAGAACCTAACAATGAGCAGTTCTTC TRBV28 - - TRBJ2-1
CASSSSRAFSGELFF TGTGCCAGCAGTAGTTCCCGAGCCTTCTCCGGGGAGCTGTTTTTT TRBV28 - - TRBJ2-2
CASSSPTETQYF TGTGCCAGCAGTTCCCCTACGGAGACCCAGTACTTC TRBV28 - - TRBJ2-5
CASSSLRGETQYF TGTGCCAGCAGCTCTCTTAGGGGAGAGACCCAGTACTTC TRBV14 - - TRBJ2-5
CASSKGLAGELGELFF TGTGCCAGCAGCAAAGGTCTAGCGGGGGAACTCGGGGAGCTGTTTTTT TRBV5-4 - TRBD2 TRBJ2-2
CASSLGSRKTDTQYF TGCGCCAGCAGCTTGGGTTCCAGGAAAACAGATACGCAGTATTTT TRBV5-1 - - TRBJ2-3
CASSPMKLKPTNEKLFF TGTGCCAGCAGCCCCATGAAGTTAAAGCCAACTAATGAAAAACTGTTTTTT TRBV11-2 - - TRBJ1-4
CASILGLAGARDTQYF TGTGCCAGCATCCTCGGACTAGCGGGGGCGCGAGATACGCAGTATTTT TRBV11-2 - TRBD2 TRBJ2-3
CATSRDSGGPLEQYF TGTGCCACCAGCAGAGATTCAGGGGGACCACTCGAGCAGTACTTC TRBV15 - TRBD1 TRBJ2-7
CASSQVPGERGYTF TGTGCCAGCAGCCAAGTACCCGGGGAAAGGGGCTACACCTTC TRBV14 - - TRBJ1-2
CASSEAAGEGTGELFF TGCGCCAGCAGTGAAGCAGCGGGGGAGGGCACCGGGGAGCTGTTTTTT TRBV10-1 once TRBD2 TRBJ2-2
CASREPGQDTDTQYF TGTGCCAGCAGAGAGCCGGGACAGGACACAGATACGCAGTATTTT TRBV5-5 - TRBD1 TRBJ2-3
CASSLGTEQFF TGTGCCAGCAGCTTAGGAACAGAGCAGTTCTTC TRBV11-2 - - TRBJ2-1
CASSLAGSGYTF TGTGCCAGCAGCTTAGCGGGGAGTGGCTACACCTTC TRBV11-2 - - TRBJ1-2
CSAYRGGELFF TGCAGTGCGTACAGGGGCGGGGAGCTGTTTTTT TRBV20-1 - TRBD1 TRBJ2-2
CASSLELASYNEQFF TGTGCCAGCAGCTTGGAACTAGCCTCCTACAATGAGCAGTTCTTC TRBV5-6 - - TRBJ2-1
CASSSRTGIAKNIQFF TGTGCCAGCAGCTCTAGGACAGGGATAGCCAAAAACATTCAGTTCTTC TRBV28 - TRBD1 TRBJ2-1
CASSFAGGGYNEQFF TGTGCCAGCAGCTTCGCGGGGGGCGGATACAATGAGCAGTTCTTC TRBV7-6 - TRBD2 TRBJ2-1
CATSRDRGYEQYF TGTGCCACCAGCAGGGACAGGGGCTACGAGCAGTACTTC TRBV15 few TRBD1 TRBJ2-7
CASSISRTYEQYF TGTGCCAGTAGTATCTCCAGAACCTACGAGCAGTACTTC TRBV19 - - TRBJ2-7
CASSLEAESYNEQFF TGTGCCAGCAGCTTGGAGGCGGAATCCTACAATGAGCAGTTCTTC TRBV5-4 - - TRBJ2-1
CASSFPGTGPRYNSPLHF TGTGCCAGCAGTTTCCCCGGGACAGGCCCTAGGTATAATTCACCCCTCCACTTT TRBV28 - TRBD1 TRBJ1-6
CASSLGPLSYEQYF TGTGCCAGCAGCTTAGGGCCCTTGAGCTACGAGCAGTACTTC TRBV13 once - TRBJ2-7
CASSLGLAGTGELFF TGTGCCAGCAGCTTAGGACTAGCCGGCACCGGGGAGCTGTTTTTT TRBV13 - - TRBJ2-2
CASSLPASGSNTGELFF TGTGCCAGCAGCTTACCAGCTAGCGGGTCGAACACCGGGGAGCTGTTTTTT TRBV7-9 - TRBD2 TRBJ2-2
CSSSFDRDTNEKLFF TGTTCCAGCAGCTTTGACAGAGACACTAATGAAAAACTGTTTTTT TRBV7-9 - - TRBJ1-4
CATNTATNEKLFF TGTGCCACCAACACCGCAACTAATGAAAAACTGTTTTTT TRBV10-3 - - TRBJ1-4
CASSLREGRDTQYF TGCGCCAGCAGCTTGAGGGAGGGGAGGGATACGCAGTATTTT TRBV5-1 few TRBD2 TRBJ2-3
CASSRDRAEQFF TGCGCCAGCAGTCGGGACAGGGCTGAGCAGTTCTTC TRBV4-3 once TRBD1 TRBJ2-1
CASSGGPGDTQYF TGTGCCAGTAGCGGGGGCCCTGGGGATACGCAGTATTTT TRBV2 few TRBD2 TRBJ2-3
CASSSGTSGVGDEQFF TGTGCCAGCAGCTCGGGGACTAGCGGGGTAGGGGATGAGCAGTTCTTC TRBV13 - TRBD2 TRBJ2-1
CASSQVPGWNYGYTF TGTGCCAGCAGCCAAGTCCCAGGTTGGAACTATGGCTACACCTTC TRBV14 once - TRBJ1-2
CASSLASTGELFF TGTGCCAGCAGCTTAGCCTCCACCGGGGAGCTGTTTTTT TRBV7-9 - - TRBJ2-2
CSVEDGQGGASDEQFF TGCAGCGTTGAAGACGGTCAGGGGGGCGCATCTGATGAGCAGTTCTTC TRBV29-1 - - TRBJ2-1
CASSRQGEGQPQHF TGTGCCAGCAGCCGACAGGGAGAGGGTCAGCCCCAGCATTTT TRBV9 - TRBD1 TRBJ1-5
CASSSLWGGQETQYF TGTGCCAGCAGCAGCTTGTGGGGGGGGCAAGAGACCCAGTACTTC TRBV5-4 - TRBD2 TRBJ2-5
CSSSLAEKGQGADTEAFF TGTTCCAGCAGCTTAGCGGAGAAAGGACAGGGGGCAGACACTGAAGCTTTCTTT TRBV7-9 - TRBD1 TRBJ1-1
CASSASGGALETQYF TGCGCCAGCAGCGCTAGCGGGGGGGCCCTAGAGACCCAGTACTTC TRBV4-3 - TRBD2 TRBJ2-5
CASSPFVSQGAGYGYTF TGCGCCAGCAGCCCCTTCGTCTCACAGGGGGCTGGATATGGCTACACCTTC TRBV4-1 - TRBD1 TRBJ1-2
CATSVTPWDTQYF TGTGCCACCAGCGTTACACCCTGGGATACGCAGTATTTT TRBV15 - - TRBJ2-3
CSSSLGTSVTYEQYF TGTTCCAGCAGCTTAGGGACTAGCGTAACCTACGAGCAGTACTTC TRBV7-9 few TRBD2 TRBJ2-7
CASSPGGTSGGTQYF TGCGCCAGCAGCCCCGGAGGGACTAGCGGGGGGACGCAGTATTTT TRBV4-3 - TRBD2 TRBJ2-3
CASSEGASGGGNEQFF TGTGCCAGCAGTGAAGGCGCTAGCGGGGGAGGTAATGAGCAGTTCTTC TRBV6-1 few TRBD2 TRBJ2-1
CASSHPVSGTGNNRNTEAFF TGTGCCAGCAGCCACCCAGTGTCCGGGACAGGGAATAACCGGAACACTGAAGCTTTCTTT TRBV7-7 - TRBD1 TRBJ1-1
CASSSLTVNYGYTF TGTGCCAGCAGTTCTCTGACAGTGAACTATGGCTACACCTTC TRBV6-5 - - TRBJ1-2
CASNLGIEQYF TGTGCCAGCAATCTAGGTATCGAGCAGTACTTC TRBV6-5 - - TRBJ2-7
CASGLLSKRAGQGTPATNEKLFF TGTGCTAGTGGTTTGTTATCTAAACGAGCCGGACAGGGGACACCCGCAACTAATGAAAAACTGTTTTTT TRBV12-5 - TRBD1 TRBJ1-4
CASSFWTGLQETQYF TGTGCCAGCAGCTTTTGGACAGGGCTACAAGAGACCCAGTACTTC TRBV7-8 - TRBD1 TRBJ2-5
CASSQDLQGDQHTYEQYF TGTGCCAGCAGCCAAGACCTACAGGGGGATCAACACACCTACGAGCAGTACTTC TRBV4-2 - TRBD1 TRBJ2-7